A selection of T cell receptor beta chains follows, all from one sample in a study of control samples from healthy donors and cancer patients. Profiling relied on immunoSEQ multiplex PCR, and the TCRdb table lists in-frame clones only, not all of them. Among 170,000 or so clones listed, under 95% were seen once. The sample was blood. These receptors came from a woman younger than 35 in good health. CDR3s include the opening cysteine and the closing phenylalanine or tryptophan. A D gene is named only where the DNA matches it firmly. Clone size appears in some rows only: once, few, many, or a class for an expanded clone.

CDR3 DNA: TGTGCCAGCAGCCAGGGCAACACTGAAGCTTTCTTT; CDR3 protein: CASSQGNTEAFF; J gene: TRBJ1-1; V gene: TRBV3-1/TRBV3-2; D gene: NA; clone size: few
CDR3 DNA: TGTGCCAGCAGTGTTGTGGGGAAATATACGCAGTATTTT; CDR3 protein: CASSVVGKYTQYF; J gene: TRBJ2-3; V gene: TRBV25-1; D gene: NA; clone size: NA
CDR3 DNA: TGTGCCAGCAGCTTTGACGTATACAACTCCTACGAGCAGTACTTC; CDR3 protein: CASSFDVYNSYEQYF; J gene: TRBJ2-7; V gene: TRBV11-2; D gene: NA; clone size: NA
CDR3 DNA: TGCGCCAGCAGTCCAGGACACAATCAGCCCCAGCATTTT; CDR3 protein: CASSPGHNQPQHF; J gene: TRBJ1-5; V gene: TRBV10-1; D gene: NA; clone size: NA
CDR3 DNA: TGTGCCAGTCGGCGGGGTGGGAGTGGCACAGATACGCAGTATTTT; CDR3 protein: CASRRGGSGTDTQYF; J gene: TRBJ2-3; V gene: TRBV19; D gene: NA; clone size: NA
CDR3 DNA: TGTGTAAGTGAGAGCTCCTACAATGAGCAGTTCTTC; CDR3 protein: CVSESSYNEQFF; J gene: TRBJ2-1; V gene: TRBV6-5; D gene: NA; clone size: NA
CDR3 DNA: TGTGCCAGCAGCCTCTCCACAGGGGGCCAAGAGACCCAGTACTTC; CDR3 protein: CASSLSTGGQETQYF; J gene: TRBJ2-5; V gene: TRBV5-5; D gene: TRBD1; clone size: NA
CDR3 DNA: TGTGCCAGTAGTATGTGGGGGAACACTGAAGCTTTCTTT; CDR3 protein: CASSMWGNTEAFF; J gene: TRBJ1-1; V gene: TRBV19; D gene: NA; clone size: NA
CDR3 DNA: TGTGCCAGCAGCTTAAGGACGCTAGGGTTCTACGAGCAGTACTTC; CDR3 protein: CASSLRTLGFYEQYF; J gene: TRBJ2-7; V gene: TRBV7-2; D gene: NA; clone size: many
CDR3 DNA: TGTGCCAGCAGCGCCCTTCTATCCCGATCTGGAAACACCATATATTTT; CDR3 protein: CASSALLSRSGNTIYF; J gene: TRBJ1-3; V gene: TRBV13; D gene: NA; clone size: once
CDR3 DNA: TGTGCCAGCAGCACGCGGACAGCGGCTAGCACAGATACGCAGTATTTT; CDR3 protein: CASSTRTAASTDTQYF; J gene: TRBJ2-3; V gene: TRBV11-2; D gene: NA; clone size: NA
CDR3 DNA: TGTGCCAGTAGTCCCGACCGGTTTAACTATGGCTACACCTTC; CDR3 protein: CASSPDRFNYGYTF; J gene: TRBJ1-2; V gene: TRBV19; D gene: NA; clone size: NA
CDR3 DNA: TGTGCCAGCAGTTTCAGTGACGCCGGATCAACACCCCTCCACTTT; CDR3 protein: CASSFSDAGSTPLHF; J gene: TRBJ1-6; V gene: TRBV28; D gene: NA; clone size: NA
CDR3 DNA: TGTGCTAGTGGTCCGGGGCTCCGGTCATACGAGCAGTACTTC; CDR3 protein: CASGPGLRSYEQYF; J gene: TRBJ2-7; V gene: TRBV12-5; D gene: NA; clone size: NA
CDR3 DNA: TGTGCCATCAGTTCTCAGAACACCGGGGAGCTGTTTTTT; CDR3 protein: CAISSQNTGELFF; J gene: TRBJ2-2; V gene: TRBV10-3; D gene: NA; clone size: NA
CDR3 DNA: TGCAGCGTTGAATTGGCAGGGGACAATGAGCAGTTCTTC; CDR3 protein: CSVELAGDNEQFF; J gene: TRBJ2-1; V gene: TRBV29-1; D gene: NA; clone size: NA
CDR3 DNA: TGTGCCAGCAGCCATATACTAGGACAGAGTAGCAATCAGCCCCAGCATTTT; CDR3 protein: CASSHILGQSSNQPQHF; J gene: TRBJ1-5; V gene: TRBV4-2; D gene: NA; clone size: NA
CDR3 DNA: TGCGCCAGCAGTTCGGGACTAGCGGGAGGCTACGAGCAGTACTTC; CDR3 protein: CASSSGLAGGYEQYF; J gene: TRBJ2-7; V gene: TRBV5-1; D gene: TRBD2; clone size: NA
CDR3 DNA: TGTGCCAGCAGCCTAACAGGGTTCACTGAAGCTTTCTTT; CDR3 protein: CASSLTGFTEAFF; J gene: TRBJ1-1; V gene: TRBV4-2; D gene: NA; clone size: NA
CDR3 DNA: TGTGCCATCAGCCGGGCATTGAACACTGAAGCTTTCTTT; CDR3 protein: CAISRALNTEAFF; J gene: TRBJ1-1; V gene: TRBV10-3; D gene: NA; clone size: NA
CDR3 DNA: TGTGCCAGCAGCCCCGGGACAGGGGACAATGAGCAGTTCTTC; CDR3 protein: CASSPGTGDNEQFF; J gene: TRBJ2-1; V gene: TRBV13; D gene: TRBD1; clone size: once
CDR3 DNA: TGTGCCAGCAGCGTAGGACCAGCAGCAGATACGCAGTATTTT; CDR3 protein: CASSVGPAADTQYF; J gene: TRBJ2-3; V gene: TRBV9; D gene: NA; clone size: NA
CDR3 DNA: TGTGCCAGCAGCCCCGAGGGACTGAAGGGCGAGCAGTACTTC; CDR3 protein: CASSPEGLKGEQYF; J gene: TRBJ2-7; V gene: TRBV9; D gene: NA; clone size: NA
CDR3 DNA: TGTGCCAGCAGCCCACGTTGGGGGAGGAATGAGCAGTTCTTC; CDR3 protein: CASSPRWGRNEQFF; J gene: TRBJ2-1; V gene: TRBV9; D gene: NA; clone size: NA
CDR3 DNA: TGTGCCAGCAGTTACTCGACGGGCAGGAATGGTGAAGCTTTCTTT; CDR3 protein: CASSYSTGRNGEAFF; J gene: TRBJ1-1; V gene: TRBV6-2/TRBV6-3; D gene: NA; clone size: NA
CDR3 DNA: TGTGCCAGCAGTACAGGTGATTCACCCCTCCACTTT; CDR3 protein: CASSTGDSPLHF; J gene: TRBJ1-6; V gene: TRBV28; D gene: NA; clone size: NA
CDR3 DNA: TGTGCCAGCAGCACTCGACAGGGACATGGCTACACCTTC; CDR3 protein: CASSTRQGHGYTF; J gene: TRBJ1-2; V gene: TRBV14; D gene: TRBD1; clone size: NA
CDR3 DNA: TGTGCCAGCAGCTTAGGGGGTGGGGTTAGTTCACCCCTCCACTTT; CDR3 protein: CASSLGGGVSSPLHF; J gene: TRBJ1-6; V gene: TRBV7-9; D gene: NA; clone size: once
CDR3 DNA: TGTGCCAGCAGCGGAAGACTAGCGGGAGGGCGGAACGAGCAGTACTTC; CDR3 protein: CASSGRLAGGRNEQYF; J gene: TRBJ2-7; V gene: TRBV11-2; D gene: TRBD2; clone size: NA
CDR3 DNA: TGCGCCAGCAGCCAAGATATCGGGAACACTGAAGCTTTCTTT; CDR3 protein: CASSQDIGNTEAFF; J gene: TRBJ1-1; V gene: TRBV4-3; D gene: NA; clone size: NA
CDR3 DNA: TGTGCCAGCAGCGGACGGGGGGCCCTTAGTGCTTTCTTT; CDR3 protein: CASSGRGALSAFF; J gene: TRBJ1-1; V gene: TRBV28; D gene: NA; clone size: NA
CDR3 DNA: TGTGCCAGCAGCCGGGACAGGGATCAGCCCCAGCATTTT; CDR3 protein: CASSRDRDQPQHF; J gene: TRBJ1-5; V gene: TRBV28; D gene: TRBD1; clone size: NA
CDR3 DNA: TGTGCCACTGGGACTCCTAACACCGGGGAGCTGTTTTTT; CDR3 protein: CATGTPNTGELFF; J gene: TRBJ2-2; V gene: TRBV9; D gene: NA; clone size: once
CDR3 DNA: TGCAGTGCTAGTGACAGTTCCTACAATGAGCAGTTCTTC; CDR3 protein: CSASDSSYNEQFF; J gene: TRBJ2-1; V gene: TRBV20-1; D gene: NA; clone size: NA
CDR3 DNA: TGTGCCACCGGGAATCTACAGGGCACAGATACGCAGTATTTT; CDR3 protein: CATGNLQGTDTQYF; J gene: TRBJ2-3; V gene: TRBV24-1; D gene: NA; clone size: NA
CDR3 DNA: TGTGCCAGCAGCTTGGGGCAGCCAAGTAACACTGAAGCTTTCTTT; CDR3 protein: CASSLGQPSNTEAFF; J gene: TRBJ1-1; V gene: TRBV7-9; D gene: NA; clone size: once
CDR3 DNA: TGTGCCAGCAGCAGCTTACAAGCGAACACCGGGGAGCTGTTTTTT; CDR3 protein: CASSSLQANTGELFF; J gene: TRBJ2-2; V gene: TRBV6-6; D gene: NA; clone size: NA
CDR3 DNA: TGTGCCAGCAGTACGACAGGGGTCGGCTATGGCTACACCTTC; CDR3 protein: CASSTTGVGYGYTF; J gene: TRBJ1-2; V gene: TRBV6-2/TRBV6-3; D gene: TRBD1; clone size: NA